This TCR beta chain originates from a study of post-analysis software for immune sequencing data (dated by TCRdb to 2014 to 2015). With respect to the entire study: Disease courses on record covered relapsing-remitting, secondary progressive and progressive-relapsing multiple sclerosis, though some patients had no subtype annotation. The multiple sclerosis patient repertoires were compared with roughly twelve previously published healthy control repertoires from donors aged about 6 to 26 years. A subset of samples was prepared in parallel using single-end sample barcoding, then pooled and co-amplified after Illumina adapter ligation.

To demonstrate the VDJtools post-analysis software, the study profiled TCR beta repertoires from the peripheral blood of 10 to 15 young patients with multiple sclerosis. The multiple sclerosis patients were children and adolescents ranging in age from about 6 to 16 years. The CDR3 has 14 amino acids, counting the end cysteine and phenylalanine. The CDR3 DNA has 42 bases and is translated from base 1. Based on the germline V gene (reference sequence), the CDR1 and CDR2 sequences are DFQATT and SNEGSKA. The table lists this clonotype with a few counts. Its antigen specificity is not known. It has no much larger one-base neighbor in the sample; base qualities were not kept. Library preparation employed PCR. The instrument given in TCRdb is Illumina HiSeq 2500. To reduce PCR and sequencing biases, unique molecular identifiers were built into the TCR beta cDNA libraries. Every 1 to 10 million input T cells yielded roughly 500,000 cDNA molecules, meaning each molecule approximated one T cell. Patient libraries were prepared and sequenced with the same protocol used for the earlier healthy control dataset. Samples belonging to the same batch were prepared together, multiplexed and sequenced on a shared HiSeq lane. The original pipeline was this. Raw barcoded reads were processed with MIGEC, discarding single-read molecular identifier groups before consensus assembly and CDR3 extraction. Clonotype tables were post-analysed with VDJtools, and diversity was normalized by down-sampling all datasets to the smallest sample size. Repertoire overlap clustering matched CDR3 amino acid but not nucleotide sequences to correct batch-related cross-sample contamination. TCRdb ran its own pipeline on the public reads, namely fastp trimming at Q25 and MiXCR clone calling, and kept in-frame beta chains. Rows merge per CDR3 protein into single entries with the most common DNA and genes. TCRdb, not the original authors, processed these V and J calls. In all, the sample holds about 560,000 distinct CDR3 sequences, and 44% of those were seen once. The leading ten clones occupy roughly 1.7% of the sample.

Findings and caveats that apply to the study as a whole: The control group was slightly older than the multiple sclerosis patient group. Direct clustering with F measure revealed strong co-clustering of samples prepared in the same batch, which led to a batch-effect correction. Patients showed significantly higher frequencies than controls for several TRBV segments, among them TRBV5-6, TRBV5-1 and TRBV20-1. Significantly lower normalized Chao1 diversity was found in multiple sclerosis patients than in controls, suggesting substantial peripheral T-cell clonal expansion.

Sequenced material: blood. The clonotype originates from a girl under 18 with multiple sclerosis. The chain is made from TRBV20-1 and TRBJ2-1; TRBD1 is a weak D gene call, 6 bases matching. The DNA end favors TRBJ2-7, so the J call may be wrong. This receptor carries the CDR3 CSARDLGGEDEQYF. Read as DNA, the sequence is TGCAGTGCTAGAGATCTTGGGGGCGAAGACGAGCAGTACTTC.